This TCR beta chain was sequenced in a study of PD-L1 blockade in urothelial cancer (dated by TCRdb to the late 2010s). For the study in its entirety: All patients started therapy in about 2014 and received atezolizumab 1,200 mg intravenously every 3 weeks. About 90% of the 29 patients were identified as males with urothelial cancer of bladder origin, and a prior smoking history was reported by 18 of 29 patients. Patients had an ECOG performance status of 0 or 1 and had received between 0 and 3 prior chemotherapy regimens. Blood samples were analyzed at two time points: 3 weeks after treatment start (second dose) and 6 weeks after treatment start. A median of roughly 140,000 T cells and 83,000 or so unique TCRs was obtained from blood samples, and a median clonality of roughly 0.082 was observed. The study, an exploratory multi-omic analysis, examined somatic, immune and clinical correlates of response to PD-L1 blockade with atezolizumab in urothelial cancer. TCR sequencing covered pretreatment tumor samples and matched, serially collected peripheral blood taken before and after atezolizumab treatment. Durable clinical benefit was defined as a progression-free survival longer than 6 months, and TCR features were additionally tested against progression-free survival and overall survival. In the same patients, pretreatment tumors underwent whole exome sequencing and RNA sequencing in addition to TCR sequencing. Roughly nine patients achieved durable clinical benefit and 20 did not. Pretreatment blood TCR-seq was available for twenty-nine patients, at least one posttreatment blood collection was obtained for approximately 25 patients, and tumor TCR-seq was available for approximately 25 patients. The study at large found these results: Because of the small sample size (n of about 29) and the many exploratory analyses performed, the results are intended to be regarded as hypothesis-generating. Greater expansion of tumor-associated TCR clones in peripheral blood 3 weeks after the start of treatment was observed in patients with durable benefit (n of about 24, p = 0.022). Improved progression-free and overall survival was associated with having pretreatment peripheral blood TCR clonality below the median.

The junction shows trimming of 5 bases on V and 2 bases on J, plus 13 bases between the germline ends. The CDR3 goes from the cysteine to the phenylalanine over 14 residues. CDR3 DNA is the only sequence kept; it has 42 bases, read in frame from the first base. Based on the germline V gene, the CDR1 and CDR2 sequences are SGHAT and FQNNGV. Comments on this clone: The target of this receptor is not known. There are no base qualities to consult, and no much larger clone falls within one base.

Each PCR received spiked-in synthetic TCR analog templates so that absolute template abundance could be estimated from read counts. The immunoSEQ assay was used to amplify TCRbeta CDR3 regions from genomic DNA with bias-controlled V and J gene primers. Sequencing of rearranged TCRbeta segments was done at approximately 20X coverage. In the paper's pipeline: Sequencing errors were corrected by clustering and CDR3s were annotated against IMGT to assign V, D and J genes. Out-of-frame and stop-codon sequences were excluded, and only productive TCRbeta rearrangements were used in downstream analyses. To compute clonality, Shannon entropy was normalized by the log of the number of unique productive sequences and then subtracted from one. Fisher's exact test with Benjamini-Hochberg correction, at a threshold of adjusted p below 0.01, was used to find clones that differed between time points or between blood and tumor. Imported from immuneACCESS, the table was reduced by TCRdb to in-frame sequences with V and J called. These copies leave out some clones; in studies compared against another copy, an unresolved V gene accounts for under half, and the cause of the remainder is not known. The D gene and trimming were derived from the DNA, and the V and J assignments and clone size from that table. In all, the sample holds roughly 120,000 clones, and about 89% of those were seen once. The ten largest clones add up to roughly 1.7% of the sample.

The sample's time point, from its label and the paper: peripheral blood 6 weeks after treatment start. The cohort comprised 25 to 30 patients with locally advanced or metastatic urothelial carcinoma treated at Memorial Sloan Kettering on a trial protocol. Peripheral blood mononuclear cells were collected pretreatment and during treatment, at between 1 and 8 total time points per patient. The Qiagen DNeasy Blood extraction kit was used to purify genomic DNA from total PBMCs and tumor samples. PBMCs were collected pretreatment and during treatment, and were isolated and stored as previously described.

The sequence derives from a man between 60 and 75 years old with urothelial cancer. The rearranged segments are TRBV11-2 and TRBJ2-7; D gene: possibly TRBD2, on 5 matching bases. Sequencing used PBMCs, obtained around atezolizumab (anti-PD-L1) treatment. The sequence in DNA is TGTGCCAGCAGCCCAGCGAGGGTCACCTACGAGCAGTACTTC. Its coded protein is CASSPARVTYEQYF.